These 15 T cell receptor beta chains were all obtained from the same sample, sequenced in a study of response to subunit inactivated influenza vaccine. TCRdb itself ran the RT-PCR reads through MiXCR, one entry per CDR3 protein. The repertoire holds 700,000 to 900,000 distinct CDR3 sequences, around 21% seen once, with roughly 10% in the top ten. This specimen was PBMCs from blood, taken more than 4 days after vaccination. These receptors all come from a man aged 50 to 60 who received an inactivated influenza vaccine.

This clonotype was counted ten times or more. The rearrangement links TRBV5-1 to TRBJ2-1; D gene unclear. CDR3 length: 16 amino acids. CDR1 and CDR2 from the germline V gene are SGHRS and YFSETQ. V lost 2 bases, J lost 6 bases, and 18 bases lay in between. The CDR3 sequence is CASSLALVGPSNEQFF. CDR3 coding DNA: TGCGCCAGCAGCTTAGCCTTGGTCGGCCCTAGCAATGAGCAGTTCTTC. Based on the CDR3 plus reference TRBV5-1 and TRBJ2-1, the full variable domain is KAGVTQTPRYLIKTRGQQVTLSCSPISGHRSVSWYQQTPGQGLQFLFEYFSETQRNKGNFPGRFSGRQFSNSRSEMNVSTLELGDSALYLCASSLALVGPSNEQFFGPGTRLTVL.

This clonotype was seen more than once but under ten times. The chain recombines TRBV7-8 with TRBJ2-7, with D perhaps matching TRBD1 (5 bases). Between the trimmed V and J ends, which lost 6 bases and 0 bases, there was a span of 18 bases. CDR1 SGHVS and CDR2 FQNEAQ come from the germline V gene. This CDR3 has 16 residues. CDR3 in amino acids: CASSWGGPTPSYEQYF. Written as DNA, the CDR3 is TGTGCCAGCAGTTGGGGCGGCCCTACCCCCTCCTACGAGCAGTACTTC.

A few counts support this clonotype. The chain carries TRBV12-3 or TRBV12-4 and TRBJ2-3; 8 bases are a match to TRBD1. J was trimmed by 4 bases and V by 6 bases; bases with no gene match: 9. The CDR3 totals 15 residues. CDR3: CASSQQGGWADTQYF. For the CDR3, the DNA is TGTGCCAGCAGCCAACAGGGGGGATGGGCAGATACGCAGTATTTT.

Only a few counts were recorded for this clonotype. The chain has TRBV20-1 and TRBJ2-1; tentative D call: TRBD2 (6 bases). Germline values: CDR1 DFQATT, CDR2 SNEGSKA (reference sequence). The V end was cut by 3 bases, the J end by 1 base, with 10 bases between. The CDR3 has 14 residues. As DNA, the CDR3 is TGCAGTGCTAGCCCGGAGGGGTCCTACAATGAGCAGTTCTTC. It is translated as CSASPEGSYNEQFF.

This clonotype was found a few times. This chain connects TRBV7-6 to TRBJ2-2; D unclear. The germline CDR1 and CDR2 sequences are SGHVS and FNYEAQ. CDR3 length: 13 residues. V lost 1 base and J lost 6, with 6 bases in between. Here the CDR3 reads CASSLEEAGELFF. As DNA, the CDR3 is TGTGCCAGCAGCTTAGAGGAAGCCGGGGAGCTGTTTTTT.

The chain is built from TRBV7-9 and TRBJ2-1; 7 bases align to TRBD1. The V segment lost 6 bases and the J segment 7 bases; nucleotides outside the gene matches: 9. CDR3 length: 14 residues. CDR1 SEHNR and CDR2 FQNEAQ come from the germline V gene (reference sequence). CDR3 nucleotide sequence: TGTGCCAGCAGTCCCGGGACAGCGAATAATGAGCAGTTCTTC. Its protein is CASSPGTANNEQFF.

There are a few counts of this clonotype. The rearrangement uses TRBV10-3 and TRBJ2-5; D remains ambiguous. V was trimmed by 3 bases and J by 1 base, leaving 6 bases between them. Germline CDR1 ENHRY, CDR2 SYGVKD. The CDR3 covers 13 residues. The CDR3 nucleotides are TGTGCCATCAGTGACGCGGCCCAAGAGACCCAGTACTTC. This encodes CAISDAAQETQYF.

This clonotype was found a few times. This sequence joins TRBV28 and TRBJ2-2; 8 bases map to TRBD2. The CDR3 covers 15 residues. Germline CDR1 reads MDHEN; CDR2 reads SYDVKM. Trimming removed 3 bases from V and 5 bases from J; junction bases left unmatched: 5. CDR3 in DNA: TGTGCCAGCAGTTTCGGGGGGGTTTCGACCGGGGAGCTGTTTTTT. Translation gives CASSFGGVSTGELFF.

This clonotype has just a few counts. The chain couples TRBV10-2 to TRBJ2-6; D possibly corresponds to TRBD1 (5 bases). Germline V lookup: CDR1 WSHSY, CDR2 SAAADI. The CDR3 runs 17 residues. V gave up 5 bases and J gave up 0 bases, with 14 bases separating them. The CDR3: CASSFTGPSSGANVLTF. CDR3 in DNA: TGCGCCAGCAGTTTCACAGGCCCTAGCTCTGGGGCCAACGTCCTGACTTTC.

This clonotype came up once. The V gene is TRBV11-1, the J gene TRBJ2-2; D perhaps matches TRBD2 (5 bases). The germline V and J ends were trimmed by 6 bases and 7 bases, with 12 bases remaining between them. Germline loops: CDR1 SGHAT, CDR2 FQDESV (reference sequence). The CDR3 spans 13 residues. CDR3 DNA: TGTGCCAGCAGTGCCCGACGGGACGGGGAGCTGTTTTTT. It translates to CASSARRDGELFF. Full variable domain (rest looked up from reference TRBV11-1 and TRBJ2-2): EAEVAQSPRYKITEKSQAVAFWCDPISGHATLYWYRQILGQGPELLVQFQDESVVDDSQLPKDRFSAERLKGVDSTLKIQPAELGDSAMYLCASSARRDGELFFGEGSRLTVL.

The CDR3 reads CASSLSGASGGELFF. The CDR3 bases are TGTGCCAGCAGCTTAAGCGGGGCGTCAGGTGGGGAGCTGTTTTTT. V and J are TRBV7-3 and TRBJ2-2; tentative D call: TRBD2 (6 bases). The V gene's germline CDR1 is SGHTA and CDR2 FQGTGA. With 1 base removed from V and 8 bases from J, the gap between germline ends came to 14 bases. The CDR3 extends over 15 amino acids.

This clonotype was picked up many times. The chain carries TRBV21-1 and TRBJ2-5; the D call of TRBD1 is as the table states it, not checked on the DNA. TRBV21-1 is labeled a pseudogene. CDR3 length equals 15 residues. This CDR3 is CASSKGDRGEETQYF. DNA of the CDR3: TGTGCCAGCAGCAAAGGGGACAGGGGAGAAGAGACCCAGTACTTC.

The chain recombines TRBV5-1 with TRBJ2-5; D is undetermined. With 4 bases removed from V and 5 bases from J, the gap between germline ends came to 12 bases. CDR3 length: 13 residues. Germline CDR1 is SGHRS and CDR2 is YFSETQ. The CDR3 loop reads CASSPPRRETQYF. In DNA form, the CDR3 reads TGCGCCAGCAGCCCCCCCCGTAGGGAGACCCAGTACTTC.

There are a few counts of this clonotype. The J gene is TRBJ1-4, the V gene TRBV4-2, with 7 bases lining up with TRBD1. V was pared by 4 bases and J by 3 bases, with 8 bases of the junction left unmatched. The germline gives CDR1 LGHNA, CDR2 YNFKEQ. This CDR3 has 16 amino acids. In DNA form, the CDR3 reads TGTGCCAGCAGCCGTTCCACCGGGACAGCTAATGAAAAACTGTTTTTT. Its translation: CASSRSTGTANEKLFF.

This clonotype occurred many times. The rearrangement uses TRBV12-3 or TRBV12-4 and TRBJ2-7, with D maybe TRBD2 (5 bases). This CDR3 is built from 13 residues. The V end lost 0 bases, the J end lost 7 bases, and 10 bases lay between the germline ends. CDR3 sequence: CASSLAGRGEQYF. The CDR3 DNA follows: TGTGCCAGCAGTTTAGCGGGGAGAGGGGAGCAGTACTTC.